A selection of T cell receptor beta chains follows, all from one sample in a study of PD-1 blockade in classical Hodgkin lymphoma. TCRdb keeps only in-frame clones here, not all; method: immunoSEQ multiplex PCR. The sample comprises approximately 65,000 clones, around 89% of which are singletons, and under 15% rests with the top ten. The sample here was peripheral blood mononuclear cells (PBMCs), taken at baseline. The receptors shown here come from a human donor with classical Hodgkin lymphoma. CDR3s include the opening cysteine and the closing phenylalanine or tryptophan. Each record gives: CDR3 DNA, CDR3 protein, D gene, J gene, V gene, clone size. The D gene is left open where the match is weak. Rows give clone size only sometimes, using once, few, many, or a class for an expanded clone.

TGTGCCAGCAGCTCACAGGGGAATAGCAATCAGCCCCAGCATTTT CASSSQGNSNQPQHF TRBD1 TRBJ1-5 TRBV11-2 NA
TGTGCCAGCAGCCGAAGGGCCCGGGACGAGCAGTACTTC CASSRRARDEQYF NA TRBJ2-7 TRBV6-5 once
TGTGCCAGCAGCTTGTGGGAAAAAAACATTCAGTACTTC CASSLWEKNIQYF NA TRBJ2-4 TRBV5-6 NA
TGTGCCAGCAGCAAGCGCAGGGGGAACACTGAAGCTTTCTTT CASSKRRGNTEAFF NA TRBJ1-1 TRBV21-1 NA
TGTGCCAGCAGTAAAGACACGGGGGCCAATGAGCAGTTCTTC CASSKDTGANEQFF NA TRBJ2-1 TRBV6-4 NA
TGTGCCAGTACTGGGAGCTCTGGAAACACCATATATTTT CASTGSSGNTIYF NA TRBJ1-3 TRBV19 once
TGTGCCAGCAGCTTGGGGAGGGGGCGCTTCAATGAGCAGTTCTTC CASSLGRGRFNEQFF NA TRBJ2-1 TRBV5-5 NA
TGTGCCAGCAGCCCAGGGACAGAACAAGAGACCCAGTACTTC CASSPGTEQETQYF TRBD1 TRBJ2-5 TRBV5-6 NA
TGTGCCAGCAGCTGGGGCACCGGGGAGCTGTTTTTT CASSWGTGELFF NA TRBJ2-2 TRBV7-3 NA
TGTGCCAGCTCACCCGACAGGGCAGGGACTGAAGCTTTCTTT CASSPDRAGTEAFF TRBD1 TRBJ1-1 TRBV18 NA
TGTGCCAGCAGTTACGTTAGGGGTTATGGCTACACCTTC CASSYVRGYGYTF NA TRBJ1-2 TRBV6-5 NA
TGTGCTAGTGGTTTGTCCTCCGGGAACTCTGGAAACACCATATATTTT CASGLSSGNSGNTIYF NA TRBJ1-3 TRBV12-5 NA
TGTGCTAGTGGTTTGGTACACGTAGAGCAGGGAAGGTACTACTACGAGCAGTACTTC CASGLVHVEQGRYYYEQYF NA TRBJ2-7 TRBV12-5 once
TGTGCCAGCAGTCAACTGACAGGGGTCGGCTACACCTTC CASSQLTGVGYTF TRBD1 TRBJ1-2 TRBV28 NA
TGTGCCAGCTCACCCCGGGACAGGGGCGAAAAACTGTTTTTT CASSPRDRGEKLFF TRBD1 TRBJ1-4 TRBV18 NA
TGTGCCAGCAGTGGCCGAGCTACGTCCTACAATGAGCAGTTCTTC CASSGRATSYNEQFF NA TRBJ2-1 TRBV6-5 NA
TGTGCCAGCAGCTTCGGGGGGGCGACTGAAGCTTTCTTT CASSFGGATEAFF NA TRBJ1-1 TRBV5-4 NA
TGTGCCAGCAGCTTTCTCCCACCTAGCACAGATACGCAGTATTTT CASSFLPPSTDTQYF NA TRBJ2-3 TRBV7-6 NA
TGTGCCAGCAGCCCCGGGACACGGTCCCACGAGCAGTACTTC CASSPGTRSHEQYF NA TRBJ2-7 TRBV5-4 NA
TGTGCCAGCAGCAACATCATCTCGTCAGGGGGAAGCAATCAGCCCCAGCATTTT CASSNIISSGGSNQPQHF TRBD1 TRBJ1-5 TRBV7-8 NA
TGTGCCAGCAGCCCGGACAGACAATCTAACACTGAAGCTTTCTTT CASSPDRQSNTEAFF NA TRBJ1-1 TRBV9 once
TGTGCCAGCACTGAGGGTTTGTGGGACACTGAAGCTTTCTTT CASTEGLWDTEAFF NA TRBJ1-1 TRBV6-5 NA
TGCGCCAGCAGCCCGGAGGCAGGGGCCTCCTACAATGAGCAGTTCTTC CASSPEAGASYNEQFF NA TRBJ2-1 TRBV5-1 NA
TGCAGCGTTGATGGCTTAGTGGTGGACAATGAGCAGTTCTTC CSVDGLVVDNEQFF NA TRBJ2-1 TRBV29-1 few
TGTGCCAGTAGTATAGACAGGGTGGTCACTGAAGCTTTCTTT CASSIDRVVTEAFF NA TRBJ1-1 TRBV19 NA
TGTGCCTGGTTGGAAAGGCCAGGCGGCTCACCCCTCCACTTT CAWLERPGGSPLHF NA TRBJ1-6 TRBV30 NA
TGTGCCAGCAGTGAAGCGGGACAGGGATATGGCTACACCTTC CASSEAGQGYGYTF TRBD1 TRBJ1-2 TRBV6-1 NA
TGCGCCAGCAGTGTTAGTCAGACCAATGAGCAGTTCTTC CASSVSQTNEQFF NA TRBJ2-1 TRBV10-2 NA
TGTGCCAGCAGTTTTAAGGGCACCTCCTACGAGCAGTACTTC CASSFKGTSYEQYF NA TRBJ2-7 TRBV28 NA
TGTGCCAGCAGTGAAGCGCCACAGGGGGGCACTGAAGCTTTCTTT CASSEAPQGGTEAFF TRBD1 TRBJ1-1 TRBV2 NA
TGCGCCAGCAGCCAAGACCCCTACTCGGGCGGGGGGACGAACACCGGGGAGCTGTTTTTT CASSQDPYSGGGTNTGELFF TRBD2 TRBJ2-2 TRBV4-3 NA
TGTGCCAGCAGTTACGTTTCTGAGCAGTTCTTC CASSYVSEQFF NA TRBJ2-1 TRBV6-5 NA
TGTGCCAGCAGCTTGGTGGGATCTGGAAACACCATATATTTT CASSLVGSGNTIYF NA TRBJ1-3 TRBV5-5 NA
TGTGCCAGCAGTTCAGAACGCGGGGGGGCCGTGGGTACGCAGTATTTT CASSSERGGAVGTQYF TRBD2 TRBJ2-3 TRBV27 NA
TGTGCCAGCAGCTTCCTAGGCACTGAAGCTTTCTTT CASSFLGTEAFF NA TRBJ1-1 TRBV11-2 once
TGTGCCAGCTCCTCCTTTTTGGGGGGCATGAACACTGAAGCTTTCTTT CASSSFLGGMNTEAFF NA TRBJ1-1 TRBV18 NA
TGTGCCAGCAGTCGGTCGAGTTTTGGATCACCCCTCCACTTT CASSRSSFGSPLHF NA TRBJ1-6 TRBV6-5 NA
TGTGCCAGCAGCTTAGCGGAGGGTTCCACTGAAGCTTTCTTT CASSLAEGSTEAFF NA TRBJ1-1 TRBV7-6 NA
TGTGCCAGCAGTGGCGAGGGGGCTAACTATGGCTACACCTTC CASSGEGANYGYTF NA TRBJ1-2 TRBV2 NA
TGTGCCAGCATAAGGGGGACTGAAGCTTTCTTT CASIRGTEAFF NA TRBJ1-1 TRBV7-9 NA
TGTGCCTGGAGTGGGGGACAGGCGAACACCGGGGAGCTGTTTTTT CAWSGGQANTGELFF TRBD1 TRBJ2-2 TRBV30 NA
TGTGCCAGCAGCTTAGTACAGGGTCCCCCCTGGGAGCAGTACTTC CASSLVQGPPWEQYF NA TRBJ2-7 TRBV7-2 NA
TGTGCCAGCAGCTTGGCCAGGGGCAGGGCAGATACGCAGTATTTT CASSLARGRADTQYF NA TRBJ2-3 TRBV5-6 NA
TGTGCCAGCAGCCCCGGGATGTCCGGGGACACTGAAGCTTTCTTT CASSPGMSGDTEAFF NA TRBJ1-1 TRBV7-9 NA
TGCGCCAGCAGCATACCGGGACTAGCGGGGCCGTACAATGAGCAGTTCTTC CASSIPGLAGPYNEQFF TRBD2 TRBJ2-1 TRBV5-1 many
TGTGCCAGCAGCTTAGCGGGCTTTGAAGGCTATGGCTACACCTTC CASSLAGFEGYGYTF NA TRBJ1-2 TRBV7-2 once
TGTGCCTGCCGCGGGGTCGGGACAGGGCTTCAGCCCCAGCATTTT CACRGVGTGLQPQHF TRBD1 TRBJ1-5 TRBV30 NA
TGCACCAGCAGCCTACAGGGCTACGAGCAGTACTTC CTSSLQGYEQYF NA TRBJ2-7 TRBV10-1 NA
TGTGCCAGCACCACAAGGAGCGGGGAAGAGACCCAGTACTTC CASTTRSGEETQYF TRBD2 TRBJ2-5 TRBV7-2 NA
TGTGCCAGTATTGGGGAGAGAAAAGATACGCAGTATTTT CASIGERKDTQYF NA TRBJ2-3 TRBV19 NA
TGTGCCAGCAGCTCCAGACAGGGATCTAGCACAGATACGCAGTATTTT CASSSRQGSSTDTQYF TRBD1 TRBJ2-3 TRBV7-2 NA